These T cell receptor beta chains were read from a single sample in a study of identical twins. A single record per CDR3 protein comes from TCRdb applying MiXCR to the 5' RACE reads. The sample yields about 690,000 distinct CDR3 sequences, approximately 6% seen once. Source material: naive T cells sorted from blood. The receptors derive from a man between 18 and 35 years old in good health. Both conserved end residues are part of each CDR3. A D gene is named only where the DNA matches it firmly. Clone size is given for some rows only: seen once, a few or many times, or a class if the clone is expanded.

size: many; V: TRBV12-3/TRBV12-4; D: .; J: TRBJ1-6; DNA: TGTGCCAGCACCCAAGGAGGGGGAGGTTTTTCACCCCTCCACTTT; CDR3: CASTQGGGGFSPLHF
size: many; V: TRBV4-2; D: .; J: TRBJ2-7; DNA: TGTGCCAGCAGCCCCTCTAGCGCCTCCTACGAGCAGTACTTC; CDR3: CASSPSSASYEQYF
size: many; V: TRBV6-2/TRBV6-3; D: .; J: TRBJ1-2; DNA: TGTGCCAGCAGTTACTCCCGGGGCGGCTACACCTTC; CDR3: CASSYSRGGYTF
size: many; V: TRBV13; D: .; J: TRBJ2-2; DNA: TGTGCCAGCAGCTTTACGGGAGAGGTCACCGGGGAGCTGTTTTTT; CDR3: CASSFTGEVTGELFF
size: .; V: TRBV11-2; D: .; J: TRBJ1-1; DNA: TGTGCCAGCAGCTTAGGGGACGGCCCCGAAGCTTTCTTT; CDR3: CASSLGDGPEAFF
size: many; V: TRBV4-2; D: .; J: TRBJ2-5; DNA: TGTGCCAGCAGCCAGGTTAACAGGGCCGAAGAGACCCAGTACTTC; CDR3: CASSQVNRAEETQYF
size: .; V: TRBV27; D: .; J: TRBJ2-7; DNA: TGTGCCAGCAGACTACCAGGCGGGTACGAGCAGTACTTC; CDR3: CASRLPGGYEQYF
size: .; V: TRBV6-2/TRBV6-3; D: TRBD2; J: TRBJ2-1; DNA: TGTGCCAGCAGCTGGACTAGCGACTACAATGAGCAGTTCTTC; CDR3: CASSWTSDYNEQFF
size: many; V: TRBV6-1; D: .; J: TRBJ1-1; DNA: TGTGCCAGCAGTCCCCCGGCGCTAGCCACTGAAGCTTTCTTT; CDR3: CASSPPALATEAFF
size: .; V: TRBV11-2; D: TRBD2; J: TRBJ2-7; DNA: TGTGCCAGCAGCCCACGACTAGCGGGAGGGCCTGTCCCCGGCGAGCAGTACTTC; CDR3: CASSPRLAGGPVPGEQYF
size: .; V: TRBV18; D: TRBD2; J: TRBJ2-5; DNA: TGTGCCAGCTCACTGCGGACTAGCGGGCAAGAGACCCAGTACTTC; CDR3: CASSLRTSGQETQYF
size: many; V: TRBV6-2/TRBV6-3; D: .; J: TRBJ2-7; DNA: TGTGCCACCAGTACTTCAGACTACGAGCAGTACTTC; CDR3: CATSTSDYEQYF
size: many; V: TRBV7-8; D: .; J: TRBJ2-1; DNA: TGTGCCAGCAGCGCAGGGGCTTGGGTGCGCTACAATGAGCAGTTCTTC; CDR3: CASSAGAWVRYNEQFF
size: few; V: TRBV5-1; D: TRBD1; J: TRBJ2-6; DNA: TGCGCCAGCAGCTTGGGACAGGGGGCATCAGTTGGGGCCAACGTCCTGACTTTC; CDR3: CASSLGQGASVGANVLTF
size: few; V: TRBV5-1; D: TRBD1; J: TRBJ2-6; DNA: TGCGCCAGCAGCGTGACAGGGGGCGGGTCTGGGGCCAACGTCCTGACTTTC; CDR3: CASSVTGGGSGANVLTF